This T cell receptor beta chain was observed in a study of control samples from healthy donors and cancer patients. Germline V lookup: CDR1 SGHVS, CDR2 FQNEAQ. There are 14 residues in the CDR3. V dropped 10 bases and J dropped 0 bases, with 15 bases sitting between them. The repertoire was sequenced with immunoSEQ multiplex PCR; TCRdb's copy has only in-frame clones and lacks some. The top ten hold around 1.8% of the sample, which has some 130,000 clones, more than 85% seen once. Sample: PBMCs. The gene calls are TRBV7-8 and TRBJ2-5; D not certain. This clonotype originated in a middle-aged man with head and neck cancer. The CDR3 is CATSRGPNQETQYF. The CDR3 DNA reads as TGTGCCACCTCCCGAGGTCCCAACCAAGAGACCCAGTACTTC.